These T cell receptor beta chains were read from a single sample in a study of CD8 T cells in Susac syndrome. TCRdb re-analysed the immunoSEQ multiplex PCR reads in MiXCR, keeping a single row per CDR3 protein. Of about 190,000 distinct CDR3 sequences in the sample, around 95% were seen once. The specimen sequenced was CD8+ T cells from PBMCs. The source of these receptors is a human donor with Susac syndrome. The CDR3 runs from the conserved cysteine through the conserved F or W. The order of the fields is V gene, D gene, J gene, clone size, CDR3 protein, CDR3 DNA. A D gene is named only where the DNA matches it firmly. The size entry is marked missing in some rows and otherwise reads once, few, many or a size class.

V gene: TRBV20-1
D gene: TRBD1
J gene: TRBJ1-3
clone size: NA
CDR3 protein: CSAQRTGGGNTIYF
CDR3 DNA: TGCAGTGCTCAACGGACAGGGGGGGGAAACACCATATATTTT

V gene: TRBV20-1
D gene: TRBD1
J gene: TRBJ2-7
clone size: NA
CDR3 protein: CSARDQRQGAFVQYF
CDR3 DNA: TGCAGTGCTAGAGATCAGAGACAGGGGGCCTTCGTGCAGTACTTC

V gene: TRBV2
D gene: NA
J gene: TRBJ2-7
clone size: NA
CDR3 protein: CAGRTGSSYEQYF
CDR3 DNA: TGTGCCGGGCGGACTGGGTCCAGTTACGAGCAGTACTTC

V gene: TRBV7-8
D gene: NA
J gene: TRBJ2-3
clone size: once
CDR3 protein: CASSLAGVNTDTQYF
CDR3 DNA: TGTGCCAGCAGCTTAGCCGGGGTTAACACAGATACGCAGTATTTT

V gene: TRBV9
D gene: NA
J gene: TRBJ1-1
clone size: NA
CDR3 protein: CASSGRGGVDTEAFF
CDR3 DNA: TGTGCCAGCAGCGGACGAGGAGGGGTGGACACTGAAGCTTTCTTT

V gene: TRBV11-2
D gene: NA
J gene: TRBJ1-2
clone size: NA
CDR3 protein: CASSGLGKNYGYTF
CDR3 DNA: TGTGCCAGCAGCGGACTCGGGAAAAACTATGGCTACACCTTC

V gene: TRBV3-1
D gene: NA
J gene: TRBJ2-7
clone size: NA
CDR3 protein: CASSQSASSYEQYF
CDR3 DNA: TGTGCCAGCAGCCAATCCGCTAGCTCCTACGAGCAGTACTTC

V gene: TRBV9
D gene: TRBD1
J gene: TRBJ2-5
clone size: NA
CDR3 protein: CAIGQGGTQYF
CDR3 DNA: TGTGCCATCGGACAGGGAGGGACCCAGTACTTC

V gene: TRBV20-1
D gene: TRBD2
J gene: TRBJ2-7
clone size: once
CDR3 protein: CSARDAPAGGSYEQYF
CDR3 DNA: TGCAGTGCTAGAGATGCCCCAGCGGGAGGGTCCTACGAGCAGTACTTC

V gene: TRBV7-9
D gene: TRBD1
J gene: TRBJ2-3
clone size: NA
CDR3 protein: CASSRDRAHTDTQYF
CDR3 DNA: TGTGCCAGCAGCCGGGACAGGGCCCACACAGATACGCAGTATTTT

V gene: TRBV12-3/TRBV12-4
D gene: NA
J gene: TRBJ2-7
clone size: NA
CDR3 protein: CASSPRDSFYEQYF
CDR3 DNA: TGTGCCAGCAGTCCCCGGGACTCCTTCTACGAGCAGTACTTC

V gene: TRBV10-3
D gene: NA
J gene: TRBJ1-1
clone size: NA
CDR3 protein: CAISESRGHVGNTEAFF
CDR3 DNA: TGTGCCATCAGTGAGTCCCGGGGGCATGTTGGGAACACTGAAGCTTTCTTT

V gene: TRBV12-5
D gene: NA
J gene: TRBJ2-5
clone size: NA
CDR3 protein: CASGLQGEEETQYF
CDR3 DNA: TGTGCTAGTGGTTTGCAGGGGGAGGAAGAGACCCAGTACTTC

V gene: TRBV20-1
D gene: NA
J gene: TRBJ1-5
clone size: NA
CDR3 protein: CSATQRGGDQPQHF
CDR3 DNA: TGCAGTGCTACCCAGAGGGGGGGCGATCAGCCCCAGCATTTT